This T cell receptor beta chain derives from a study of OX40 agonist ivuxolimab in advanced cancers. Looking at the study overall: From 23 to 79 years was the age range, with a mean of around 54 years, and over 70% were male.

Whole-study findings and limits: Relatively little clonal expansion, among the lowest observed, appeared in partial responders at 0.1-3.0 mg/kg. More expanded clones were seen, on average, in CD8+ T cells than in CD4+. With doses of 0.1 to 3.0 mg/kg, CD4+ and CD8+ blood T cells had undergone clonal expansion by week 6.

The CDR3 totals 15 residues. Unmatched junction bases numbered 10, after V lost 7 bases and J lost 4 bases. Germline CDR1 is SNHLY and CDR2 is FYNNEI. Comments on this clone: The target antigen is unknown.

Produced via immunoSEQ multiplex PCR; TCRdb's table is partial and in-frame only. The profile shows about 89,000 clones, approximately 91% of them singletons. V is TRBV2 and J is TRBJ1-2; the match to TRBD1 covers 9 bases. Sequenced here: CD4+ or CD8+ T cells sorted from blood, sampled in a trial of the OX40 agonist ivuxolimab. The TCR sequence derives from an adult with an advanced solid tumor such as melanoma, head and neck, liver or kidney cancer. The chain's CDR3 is CASTSGTGSGYGYTF. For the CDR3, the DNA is TGTGCCAGCACCTCCGGGACAGGGTCGGGCTATGGCTACACCTTC.